Following are 32 T cell receptor beta chains from one sample sequenced in a study of OX40 agonist ivuxolimab in advanced cancers. Sequencing was performed with immunoSEQ multiplex PCR; in TCRdb, only in-frame clones are kept and a portion is missing. The sample holds nearly 35,000 clones, around 92% seen once. The source material was CD4+ or CD8+ T cells sorted from blood, sampled in a trial of the OX40 agonist ivuxolimab. The receptors derive from an adult with an advanced solid tumor such as melanoma, head and neck, liver or kidney cancer.

This chain uses TRBV25-1 with TRBJ2-7; possibly TRBD2 for D (6 bases). V lost 3 bases, J lost 4 bases, and 16 bases lay in between. The CDR3 covers 15 residues. Germline lookup yields CDR1 MGHDK and CDR2 SYGVNS. CDR3 DNA sequence: TGTGCCAGCAGTGACCCTGGGGGGTTGGTATACGAGCAGTACTTC. Protein: CASSDPGGLVYEQYF.

The rearrangement uses TRBV29-1 and TRBJ2-1; D gene uncertain. The ends were cut back, 1 base at V and 3 bases at J, with 1 base in the middle. The CDR3 covers 11 residues. In germline, CDR1 is SQVTM, CDR2 ANQGSEA. CDR3 in DNA: TGCAGCGTTGAAGTCTACAATGAGCAGTTCTTC. Its protein product is CSVEVYNEQFF.

The CDR3 spells CASNYDRTGNQPQHF. CDR3 sequence (DNA): TGTGCCAGTAACTACGACCGGACAGGGAATCAGCCCCAGCATTTT. The chain carries TRBV28 and TRBJ1-5; 8 bases are a match to TRBD1. V lost 9 bases, J lost 4 bases, and 11 bases stayed unmatched. This CDR3 has 15 residues. Germline V gene sequence: CDR1 MDHEN, CDR2 SYDVKM. Together with reference TRBV28 and TRBJ1-5, the CDR3 gives the full variable domain: DVKVTQSSRYLVKRTGEKVFLECVQDMDHENMFWYRQDPGLGLRLIYFSYDVKMKEKGDIPEGYSVSREKKERFSLILESASTNQTSMYLCASNYDRTGNQPQHFGDGTRLSIL.

V usage is TRBV9 and J usage is TRBJ1-2; 8 bases map to TRBD1. V was pared by 4 bases and J by 6 bases, with 2 bases of the junction left unmatched. The CDR3 has 12 residues. CDR1 and CDR2 (germline): SGDLS, YYNGEE. This chain's CDR3 is CASSPGGDGYTF. The DNA for the CDR3 is TGTGCCAGCAGCCCAGGGGGCGATGGCTACACCTTC. Looking up the rest from reference TRBV9 and TRBJ1-2 gives the full variable domain: DSGVTQTPKHLITATGQRVTLRCSPRSGDLSVYWYQQSLDQGLQFLIQYYNGEERAKGNILERFSAQQFPDLHSELNLSSLELGDSALYFCASSPGGDGYTFGSGTRLTVV.

This chain connects TRBV5-6 to TRBJ2-4, with D possibly being TRBD1 (5 bases). The CDR3 has 13 residues. V lost 0 bases and J 7 bases, leaving 8 bases between the germline ends. Looked up from germline, CDR1 is SGHDT and CDR2 is YYEEEE. This chain's CDR3 is CASSLGKGNIQYF. CDR3 DNA sequence: TGTGCCAGCAGCTTGGGGAAGGGGAACATTCAGTACTTC.

Only one count was recorded for this clone. The gene calls are TRBV7-9 and TRBJ1-2, with 8 nucleotides matching TRBD1. Trimming cost V 5 bases and J 8 bases; bases outside gene matches: 10. The CDR3 is made up of 14 amino acids. Germline assignment: CDR1 SEHNR and CDR2 FQNEAQ (reference sequence). The CDR3 region has the DNA TGTGCCAGCAGCCTACAGGGGGTACAACTGGGCTACACCTTC. Translated: CASSLQGVQLGYTF.

V usage is TRBV13 and J usage is TRBJ2-7; 7 bases fit TRBD1. CDR1 and CDR2 (germline): PRHDT, FYEKMQ (reference sequence). This CDR3 is built from 13 residues. The J segment lost 3 bases and the V segment lost 5 bases, leaving 4 bases of the junction unmatched. In nucleotides, the CDR3 is TGTGCCAGCAGCCCAAACAGGGGCTACGAGCAGTACTTC. It yields the protein CASSPNRGYEQYF.

This chain connects TRBV27 to TRBJ2-6, with no clear D. V gave up 2 bases and J gave up 2 bases, with 7 bases separating them. CDR1 and CDR2 from the germline V gene are MNHEY and SMNVEV (reference sequence). This CDR3 comprises 15 residues. CDR3 in DNA: TGTGCCAGCAGTTTAGGATCCGCTGGGGCCAACGTCCTGACTTTC. Protein sequence: CASSLGSAGANVLTF. Combining the CDR3 with reference TRBV27 and TRBJ2-6 gives the whole variable domain EAQVTQNPRYLITVTGKKLTVTCSQNMNHEYMSWYRQDPGLGLRQIYYSMNVEVTDKGDVPEGYKVSRKEKRNFPLILESPSPNQTSLYFCASSLGSAGANVLTFGAGSRLTVL.

This rearrangement joins TRBV11-2 to TRBJ2-1; the D gene is possibly TRBD1 (6 bases). This CDR3 contains 15 residues. The germline V and J ends were trimmed by 4 bases and 0 bases, with 10 bases remaining between them. CDR1 SGHAT and CDR2 FQNNGV come from the germline V gene. CDR3 protein: CASSSLGGSYNEQFF. The CDR3 coding sequence is TGTGCCAGCAGCTCCCTAGGGGGCTCCTACAATGAGCAGTTCTTC.

This chain uses TRBV5-6 with TRBJ1-2, with TRBD1 matching over 10 bases. J gave up 4 bases and V 2 bases, and 5 bases lay outside the gene matches. There are 15 residues in the CDR3. Germline V gives CDR1 SGHDT, CDR2 YYEEEE. Written as DNA, the CDR3 is TGTGCCAGCAGCTTTTCCGGGACAGGGGCCTATGGCTACACCTTC. Residues: CASSFSGTGAYGYTF.

The rearrangement joins TRBV11-2 to TRBJ2-3; no clear D gene. Germline V CDR1 and CDR2: SGHAT, FQNNGV. Trimming shortened V by 5 bases and J by 3 bases, and 15 bases separated the two germline ends. The CDR3 runs to 15 residues. DNA for the CDR3: TGTGCCAGCAGCGAAAGAACTCGACGGACAGATACGCAGTATTTT. Protein: CASSERTRRTDTQYF. The full variable domain, in which reference TRBV11-2 and TRBJ2-3 provide the parts outside the CDR3, is EAGVAQSPRYKIIEKRQSVAFWCNPISGHATLYWYQQILGQGPKLLIQFQNNGVVDDSQLPKDRFSAERLKGVDSTLKIQPAKLEDSAVYLCASSERTRRTDTQYFGPGTRLTVL.

The count of this clone is one. The chain uses TRBV25-1 and TRBJ2-7; D tentatively fits TRBD1 or TRBD2 (6 bases each). This CDR3 is built from 16 residues. The germline gives CDR1 MGHDK, CDR2 SYGVNS. Between the trimmed V and J ends, which lost 4 bases and 5 bases, there was a span of 21 bases. CDR3 in amino acids: CASSANGAEGDHEQYF. The CDR3, as DNA: TGTGCCAGCAGTGCGAACGGGGCGGAGGGGGACCACGAGCAGTACTTC.

The chain carries TRBV11-2 and TRBJ2-7, with D perhaps assigned TRBD1 or TRBD2 (5 bases each). Germline assignment: CDR1 SGHAT and CDR2 FQNNGV. CDR3 length: 16 amino acids. V dropped 0 bases and J dropped 4 bases, with 16 bases sitting between them. The CDR3 DNA follows: TGTGCCAGCAGCTTAGAAGTATTGCAGGGAGCTTACGAGCAGTACTTC. Translated: CASSLEVLQGAYEQYF.

The chain employs TRBV9 and TRBJ2-1; D unclear. This CDR3 is built from 15 residues. Germline V CDR1 and CDR2: SGDLS, YYNGEE. V was cut by 2 bases and J by 3 bases, with 12 bases left in between. CDR3 nucleotides: TGTGCCAGCAGCGTCCAGGCCCAAGACTACAATGAGCAGTTCTTC. Translation gives CASSVQAQDYNEQFF.

This chain links TRBV19 with TRBJ2-5; possibly TRBD2 for D (5 bases). Germline V gene lookup returns CDR1 LNHDA and CDR2 SQIVND (reference sequence). Trimming took off 5 bases at V and 7 bases at J, with 14 bases between the two ends. The CDR3 length is 13 residues. In DNA, the CDR3 is TGTGCCAGTAGTGTTCGGCTAGCTGGGACCCAGTACTTC. It codes for CASSVRLAGTQYF.

The CDR3 here is CASSLAPIGELFF. CDR3 nucleotide sequence: TGTGCCAGCAGCTTAGCGCCGATCGGGGAGCTGTTTTTT. The chain is built from TRBV7-6 and TRBJ2-2; no firm D call. The germline V gene encodes CDR1 SGHVS and CDR2 FNYEAQ. The CDR3 runs 13 residues. Between the trimmed V and J ends, which lost 0 bases and 7 bases, there was a span of 6 bases.

The rearrangement uses TRBV27 and TRBJ1-5, with D possibly matching TRBD1 (5 bases). This CDR3 is built from 16 residues. Germline CDR1 reads MNHEY; CDR2 reads SMNVEV (reference sequence). Between the trimmed V and J ends, which lost 1 base and 3 bases, there was a span of 13 bases. The CDR3 sequence is CASSLWGGRVNQPQHF. In DNA, the CDR3 is TGTGCCAGCAGTTTATGGGGGGGTAGGGTCAATCAGCCCCAGCATTTT.

This clone was counted between two and nine times. This chain uses TRBV15 with TRBJ1-5; D may be TRBD1 (5 bases). The CDR3 runs 13 residues. Germline V gene lookup returns CDR1 LNHNV and CDR2 YYDKDF (reference sequence). V was cut by 4 bases and J by 7 bases, with 11 bases left in between. The CDR3 DNA reads as TGTGCCACCAGCAATGGTCGGGGGCAGCCCCAGCATTTT. Residues: CATSNGRGQPQHF.

The chain recombines TRBV2 with TRBJ1-3; 12 bases match TRBD1. CDR3 size: 19 residues. Germline assignment: CDR1 SNHLY and CDR2 FYNNEI. The trim removed 2 bases at V and 2 bases at J, leaving 10 bases unmatched. This CDR3 reads CASSESGQGALAAGNTIYF. The CDR3 DNA sequence: TGTGCCAGCAGTGAATCGGGACAGGGGGCCTTGGCTGCTGGAAACACCATATATTTT.

This chain uses TRBV29-1 with TRBJ2-2; a possible D gene is TRBD1 (6 bases). Trimming removed 3 bases from V and 8 bases from J, with 10 bases in between. In germline, CDR1 is SQVTM, CDR2 ANQGSEA. This CDR3 spans 12 amino acids. This CDR3 is CSVDRGSGELFF. The CDR3 coding sequence is TGCAGCGTTGACAGGGGTTCTGGGGAGCTGTTTTTT.

The chain recombines TRBV21-1 with TRBJ2-1; no DNA check was done on the table's D call, TRBD2. TRBV21-1 counts as a pseudogene. The CDR3 runs 17 residues. CDR3 region: CASSKALGLANYNEQFF. The CDR3 DNA reads as TGTGCCAGCAGCAAAGCGCTTGGACTAGCGAACTACAATGAGCAGTTCTTC.

This clone showed up just once. V and J are TRBV19 and TRBJ2-7; D possibly matches TRBD1 or TRBD2 (5 bases each). Trimming took 6 bases from V and 6 from J, leaving 21 bases between them. From germline, CDR1 is LNHDA and CDR2 SQIVND (reference sequence). The CDR3 runs 15 residues. The CDR3 DNA reads TGTGCCAGTAGCCCGCGGGCAGGGAAGTCTCTCGAGCAGTACTTC. Translated: CASSPRAGKSLEQYF.

The chain joins TRBV28 to TRBJ2-7, with D perhaps TRBD2 (6 bases). Germline V gives CDR1 MDHEN, CDR2 SYDVKM. The germline V and J ends were trimmed by 5 bases and 1 base, with 12 bases remaining between them. This CDR3 has 14 residues. The CDR3 protein is CASSPFSGSYEQYF. As DNA, the CDR3 is TGTGCCAGCAGTCCCTTTAGCGGATCCTACGAGCAGTACTTC.

In this sample, this clone turned up once. The chain employs TRBV7-8 and TRBJ2-5; TRBD1 matches 10 bases. V shed 5 bases, J shed 5 bases, and the junction held 11 bases outside the gene matches. This CDR3 has 16 residues. CDR1 and CDR2 from the germline V gene are SGHVS and FQNEAQ. The CDR3 nucleotides read TGTGCCAGCAGCCTCACTAGGACAGGGGGGGCGGAGACCCAGTACTTC. It codes for CASSLTRTGGAETQYF.

This chain links TRBV14 with TRBJ2-2, with 8 bases aligning to TRBD2. The CDR3 has 17 amino acids. CDR1 is SGHDN, CDR2 FVKESK, per germline. V trimming: 1 base; J trimming: 5 bases; junction bases outside the gene matches: 9. Here the CDR3 DNA reads TGTGCCAGCAGCCAAGTGTCCCCAAGCGGGAGAACCGGGGAGCTGTTTTTT. Amino acids: CASSQVSPSGRTGELFF.

The chain has TRBV28 and TRBJ1-3; tentatively, D is TRBD1 (6 bases). Germline lookup yields CDR1 MDHEN and CDR2 SYDVKM. The CDR3 extends over 15 amino acids. Deletions cut 4 bases from V and 4 bases from J, with 14 bases between. CDR3 sequence: CASSYRVLGGNTIYF. CDR3 DNA sequence: TGTGCCAGCAGTTACAGGGTCTTGGGGGGAAACACCATATATTTT.

The chain links TRBV11-2 to TRBJ1-2; possible D gene TRBD1, 6 bases. Germline lookup yields CDR1 SGHAT and CDR2 FQNNGV. The V and J ends lost 4 bases and 1 base respectively, with 13 bases between them. The CDR3 is made up of 15 amino acids. CDR3 in amino acids: CASSSGQSFNYGYTF. DNA for the CDR3: TGTGCCAGCAGCTCTGGACAGAGTTTTAACTATGGCTACACCTTC. Together with reference TRBV11-2 and TRBJ1-2, the CDR3 gives the full variable domain: EAGVAQSPRYKIIEKRQSVAFWCNPISGHATLYWYQQILGQGPKLLIQFQNNGVVDDSQLPKDRFSAERLKGVDSTLKIQPAKLEDSAVYLCASSSGQSFNYGYTFGSGTRLTVV.

The chain employs TRBV9 and TRBJ2-7; tentative D call: TRBD1 (6 bases). Deletions cut 4 bases from V and 2 bases from J, with 13 bases between. Germline CDR1 is SGDLS and CDR2 is YYNGEE. This CDR3 has 14 amino acids. CDR3 protein: CASSLRQDPYEQYF. In nucleotides, the CDR3 is TGTGCCAGCAGCCTCAGACAGGATCCCTACGAGCAGTACTTC.

This clone was observed once. V is TRBV11-2 and J is TRBJ2-3, with a weak D call TRBD2 (6 bases). Trimming took off 3 bases at V and 4 bases at J, with 11 bases between the two ends. The CDR3 totals 14 residues. CDR1 is SGHAT, CDR2 FQNNGV, per germline. CDR3 in amino acids: CASSFSGDPDTQYF. DNA for the CDR3: TGTGCCAGCAGCTTTTCGGGAGATCCAGATACGCAGTATTTT. The complete variable domain, with remaining parts taken from reference TRBV11-2 and TRBJ2-3, reads EAGVAQSPRYKIIEKRQSVAFWCNPISGHATLYWYQQILGQGPKLLIQFQNNGVVDDSQLPKDRFSAERLKGVDSTLKIQPAKLEDSAVYLCASSFSGDPDTQYFGPGTRLTVL.

This clone occurred a few times. The V gene is TRBV11-3, the J gene TRBJ2-1; 13 bases map to TRBD2. The CDR3 length is 15 residues. Trimming took 5 bases from V and 8 from J; bases not matched to a gene: 6. In germline, CDR1 is SGHNT, CDR2 YENEEA. The CDR3 region has the DNA TGTGCCAGCAGCGTCGGGACTAGCGGGACCTATGAGCAGTTCTTC. It specifies CASSVGTSGTYEQFF.

The chain has TRBV16 and TRBJ1-1; D gene ambiguous. V was shortened by 2 bases and J by 5 bases, with 18 bases between the two germline ends. CDR3 length: 16 amino acids. Germline lookup yields CDR1 KGHSY and CDR2 FQNENV. CDR3 sequence reads: CASSQHAPNERTEAFF. In DNA, the CDR3 is TGTGCCAGCAGCCAACATGCCCCAAATGAGAGGACTGAAGCTTTCTTT.

V usage is TRBV6-5 and J usage is TRBJ2-3; 11 bases are a match to TRBD2. This CDR3 region has 15 residues. The ends lost 5 bases at V and 7 bases at J; junction bases unmatched: 8. The germline V gene has CDR1 MNHEY and CDR2 SVGAGI. CDR3 sequence: CASSMTSGTLHTQYF. DNA of the CDR3: TGTGCCAGCAGTATGACTAGCGGGACTTTACATACGCAGTATTTT.